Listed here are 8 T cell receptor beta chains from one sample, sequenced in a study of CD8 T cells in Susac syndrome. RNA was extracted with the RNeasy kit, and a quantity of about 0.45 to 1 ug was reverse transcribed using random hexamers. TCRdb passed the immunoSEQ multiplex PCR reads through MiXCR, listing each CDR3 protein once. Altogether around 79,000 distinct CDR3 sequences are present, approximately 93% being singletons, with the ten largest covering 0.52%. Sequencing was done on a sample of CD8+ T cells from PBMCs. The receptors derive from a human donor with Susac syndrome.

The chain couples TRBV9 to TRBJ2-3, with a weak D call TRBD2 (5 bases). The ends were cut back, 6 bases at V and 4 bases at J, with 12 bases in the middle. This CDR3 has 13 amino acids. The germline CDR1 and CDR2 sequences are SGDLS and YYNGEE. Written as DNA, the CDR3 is TGTGCCAGCACAAGGGAGAACCCAGATACGCAGTATTTT. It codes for CASTRENPDTQYF.

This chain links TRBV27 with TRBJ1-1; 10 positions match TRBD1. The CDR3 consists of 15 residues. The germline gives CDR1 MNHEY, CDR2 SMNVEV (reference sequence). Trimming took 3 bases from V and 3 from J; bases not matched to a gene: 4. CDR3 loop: CASSFGTGADTEAFF. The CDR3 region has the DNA TGTGCCAGCAGTTTCGGGACAGGGGCAGACACTGAAGCTTTCTTT.

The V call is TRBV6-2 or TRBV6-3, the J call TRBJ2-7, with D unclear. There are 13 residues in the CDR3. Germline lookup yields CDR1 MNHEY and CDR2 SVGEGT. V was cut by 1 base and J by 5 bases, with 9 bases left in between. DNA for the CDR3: TGTGCCAGCAGTTACTACTTCGGTGACGAGCAGTACTTC. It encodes CASSYYFGDEQYF.

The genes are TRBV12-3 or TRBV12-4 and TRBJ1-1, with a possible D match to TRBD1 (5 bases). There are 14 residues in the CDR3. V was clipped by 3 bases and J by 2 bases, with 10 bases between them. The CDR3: CASSFTGYNTEAFF. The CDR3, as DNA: TGTGCCAGCAGTTTCACAGGCTATAACACTGAAGCTTTCTTT.

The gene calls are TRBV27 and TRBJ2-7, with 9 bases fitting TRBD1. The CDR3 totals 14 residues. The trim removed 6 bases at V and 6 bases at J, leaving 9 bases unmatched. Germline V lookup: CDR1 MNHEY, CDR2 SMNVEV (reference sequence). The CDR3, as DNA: TGTGCCAGCAGCAATCCGGGACAGGGAACCGAGCAGTACTTC. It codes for CASSNPGQGTEQYF.

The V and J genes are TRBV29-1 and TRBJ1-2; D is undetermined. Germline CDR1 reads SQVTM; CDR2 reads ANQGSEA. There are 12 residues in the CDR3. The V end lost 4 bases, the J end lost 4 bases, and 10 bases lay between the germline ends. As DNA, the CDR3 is TGCAGCGTTGTGGACCCCCTCTATGGCTACACCTTC. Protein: CSVVDPLYGYTF.

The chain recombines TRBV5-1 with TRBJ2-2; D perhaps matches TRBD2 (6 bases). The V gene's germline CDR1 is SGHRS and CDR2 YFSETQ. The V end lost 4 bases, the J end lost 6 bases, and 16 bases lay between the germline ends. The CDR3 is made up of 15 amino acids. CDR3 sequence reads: CASSGRSTSSGELFF. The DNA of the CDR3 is TGCGCCAGCAGCGGGAGGTCAACGTCGTCCGGGGAGCTGTTTTTT.

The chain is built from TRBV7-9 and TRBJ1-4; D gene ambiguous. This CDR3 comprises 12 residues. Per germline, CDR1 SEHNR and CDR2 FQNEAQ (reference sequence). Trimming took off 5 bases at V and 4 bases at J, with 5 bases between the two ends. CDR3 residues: CASSQSNEKLFF. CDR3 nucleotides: TGTGCCAGCAGCCAGAGTAATGAAAAACTGTTTTTT.